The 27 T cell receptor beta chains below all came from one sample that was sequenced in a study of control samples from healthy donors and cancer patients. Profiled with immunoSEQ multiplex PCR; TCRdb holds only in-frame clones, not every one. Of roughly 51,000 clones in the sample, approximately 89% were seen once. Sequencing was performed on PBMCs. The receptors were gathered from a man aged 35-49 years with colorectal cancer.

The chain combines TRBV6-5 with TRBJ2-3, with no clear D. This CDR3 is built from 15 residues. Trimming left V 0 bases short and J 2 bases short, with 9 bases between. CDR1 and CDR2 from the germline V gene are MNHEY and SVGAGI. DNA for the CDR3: TGTGCCAGCAGTTACTCGTTTAGGGCCACAGATACGCAGTATTTT. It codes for CASSYSFRATDTQYF.

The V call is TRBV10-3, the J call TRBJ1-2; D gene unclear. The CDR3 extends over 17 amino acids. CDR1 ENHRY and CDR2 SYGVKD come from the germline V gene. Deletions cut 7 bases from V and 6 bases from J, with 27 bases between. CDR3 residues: CAIMRAAVSPGLDGYTF. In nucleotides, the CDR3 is TGTGCCATCATGCGGGCGGCTGTCTCGCCCGGCTTGGATGGCTACACCTTC.

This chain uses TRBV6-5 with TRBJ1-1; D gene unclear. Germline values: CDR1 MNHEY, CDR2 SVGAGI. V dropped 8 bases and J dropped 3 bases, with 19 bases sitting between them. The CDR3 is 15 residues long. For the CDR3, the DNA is TGTGCCAGCGTCCCCTCGGTGGGATATTACACTGAAGCTTTCTTT. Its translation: CASVPSVGYYTEAFF.

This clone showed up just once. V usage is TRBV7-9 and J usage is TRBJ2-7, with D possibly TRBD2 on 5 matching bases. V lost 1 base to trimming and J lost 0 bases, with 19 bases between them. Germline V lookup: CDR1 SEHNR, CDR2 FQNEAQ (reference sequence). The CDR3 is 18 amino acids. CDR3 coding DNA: TGTGCCAGCAGCTTAGAGTTAACCGGCGGGCCGGGCTCCTACGAGCAGTACTTC. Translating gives CASSLELTGGPGSYEQYF.

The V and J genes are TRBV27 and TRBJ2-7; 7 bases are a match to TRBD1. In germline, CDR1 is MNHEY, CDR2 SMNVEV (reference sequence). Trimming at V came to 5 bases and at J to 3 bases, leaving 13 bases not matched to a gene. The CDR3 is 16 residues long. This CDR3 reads CASSDVGDRVLYEQYF. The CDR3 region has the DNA TGTGCCAGCAGTGACGTAGGAGACAGGGTCCTCTACGAGCAGTACTTC.

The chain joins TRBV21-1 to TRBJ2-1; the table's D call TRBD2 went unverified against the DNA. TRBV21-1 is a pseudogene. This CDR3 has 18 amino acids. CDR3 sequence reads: CASSKGDSGRALGYEQFF. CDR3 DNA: TGTGCCAGCAGCAAAGGGGATAGCGGGAGGGCCTTAGGATATGAGCAGTTCTTC.

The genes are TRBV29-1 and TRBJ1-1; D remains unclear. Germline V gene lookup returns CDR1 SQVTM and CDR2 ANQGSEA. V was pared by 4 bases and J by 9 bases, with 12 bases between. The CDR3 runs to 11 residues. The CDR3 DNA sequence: TGCAGCGTTGGAGAGGGCAGTCAAGCTTTCTTT. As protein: CSVGEGSQAFF.

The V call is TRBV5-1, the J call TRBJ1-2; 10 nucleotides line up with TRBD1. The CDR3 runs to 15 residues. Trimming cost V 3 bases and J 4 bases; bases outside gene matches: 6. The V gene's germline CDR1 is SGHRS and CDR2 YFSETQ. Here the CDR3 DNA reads TGCGCCAGCAGCTCCGGACAGGGGGTCGTCTATGGCTACACCTTC. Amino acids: CASSSGQGVVYGYTF.

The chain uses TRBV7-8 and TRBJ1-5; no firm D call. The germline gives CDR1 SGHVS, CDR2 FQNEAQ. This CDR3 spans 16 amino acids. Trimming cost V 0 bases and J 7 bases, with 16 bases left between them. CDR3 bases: TGTGCCAGCAGCTTAGCGCTTAATCTAGCAAGGCAGCCCCAGCATTTT. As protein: CASSLALNLARQPQHF.

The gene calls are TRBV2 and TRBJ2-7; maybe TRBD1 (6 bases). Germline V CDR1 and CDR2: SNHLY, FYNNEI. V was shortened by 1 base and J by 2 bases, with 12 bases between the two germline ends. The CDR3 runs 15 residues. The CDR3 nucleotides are TGTGCCAGCAGTGAAGGGGACATTTCTACCTACGAGCAGTACTTC. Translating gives CASSEGDISTYEQYF.

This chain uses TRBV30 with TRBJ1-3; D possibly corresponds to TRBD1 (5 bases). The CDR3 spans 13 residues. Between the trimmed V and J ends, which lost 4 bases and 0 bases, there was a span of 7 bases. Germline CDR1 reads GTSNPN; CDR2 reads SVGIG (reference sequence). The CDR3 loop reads CAWMGDSGNTIYF. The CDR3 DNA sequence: TGTGCCTGGATGGGGGACTCTGGAAACACCATATATTTT. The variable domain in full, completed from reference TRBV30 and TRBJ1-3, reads SQTIHQWPATLVQPVGSPLSLECTVEGTSNPNLYWYRQAAGRGLQLLFYSVGIGQISSEVPQNLSASRPQDRQFILSSKKLLLSDSGFYLCAWMGDSGNTIYFGEGSWLTVV.

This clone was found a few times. CDR3 DNA: TGTGCCAGTAGTATCCGGGGTTTACCCGGGGAGCTGTTTTTT. Its translation is CASSIRGLPGELFF. V and J are TRBV19 and TRBJ2-2, with a weak D call TRBD2 (5 bases). The CDR3 is 14 amino acids. With 3 bases removed from V and 6 bases from J, the gap between germline ends came to 11 bases. The germline gives CDR1 LNHDA, CDR2 SQIVND (reference sequence).

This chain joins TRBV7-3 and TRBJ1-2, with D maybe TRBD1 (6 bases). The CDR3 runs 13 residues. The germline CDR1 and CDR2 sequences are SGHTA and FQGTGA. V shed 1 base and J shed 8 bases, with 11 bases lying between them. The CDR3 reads CASSLNREDGYTF. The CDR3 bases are TGTGCCAGCAGCTTAAACAGGGAGGACGGCTACACCTTC.

The CDR3 DNA reads as TGTGCCAGCAGCCGAGACAGGGCGAACACTGAAGCTTTCTTT. Translated, it gives CASSRDRANTEAFF. This chain joins TRBV14 and TRBJ1-1; 7 positions match TRBD1. This CDR3 is built from 14 residues. Per germline, CDR1 SGHDN and CDR2 FVKESK. The ends lost 4 bases at V and 1 base at J; junction bases unmatched: 3.

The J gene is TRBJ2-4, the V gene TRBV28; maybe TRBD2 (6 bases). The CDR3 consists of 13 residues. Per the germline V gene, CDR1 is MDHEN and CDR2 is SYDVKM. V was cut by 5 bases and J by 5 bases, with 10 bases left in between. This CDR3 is CASSTPGENIQYF. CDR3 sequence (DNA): TGTGCCAGCAGTACACCGGGAGAAAACATTCAGTACTTC.

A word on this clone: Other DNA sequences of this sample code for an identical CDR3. The CDR3 DNA reads as TGTGCCAGCAGCTATGCCGGGGGTCTCAAGCATTTT. Translation gives CASSYAGGLKHF. The rearrangement links TRBV7-9 to TRBJ1-5; D is perhaps TRBD1 (5 bases). The V and J ends lost 4 bases and 14 bases respectively, with 15 bases between them. The CDR3 is 12 residues long. Germline V gene lookup returns CDR1 SEHNR and CDR2 FQNEAQ (reference sequence).

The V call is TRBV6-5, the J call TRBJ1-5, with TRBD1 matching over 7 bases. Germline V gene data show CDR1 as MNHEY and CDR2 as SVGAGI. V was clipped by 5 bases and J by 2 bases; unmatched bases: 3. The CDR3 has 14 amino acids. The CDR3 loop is CASSRQGGNQPQHF. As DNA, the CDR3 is TGTGCCAGCAGTCGACAGGGCGGCAATCAGCCCCAGCATTTT.

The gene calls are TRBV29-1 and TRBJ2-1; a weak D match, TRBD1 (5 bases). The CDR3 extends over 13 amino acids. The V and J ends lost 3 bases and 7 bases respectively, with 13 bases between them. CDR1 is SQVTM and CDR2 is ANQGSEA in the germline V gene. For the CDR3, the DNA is TGCAGCGTTGAGGCAGGGAAAGGGAATGAGCAGTTCTTC. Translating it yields CSVEAGKGNEQFF.

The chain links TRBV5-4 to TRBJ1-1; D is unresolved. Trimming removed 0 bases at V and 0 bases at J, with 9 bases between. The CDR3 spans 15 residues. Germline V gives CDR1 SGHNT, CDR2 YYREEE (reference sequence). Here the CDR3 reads CASSLVGPMNTEAFF. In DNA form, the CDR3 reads TGTGCCAGCAGCTTGGTTGGGCCTATGAACACTGAAGCTTTCTTT.

In DNA form, the CDR3 reads TGCGCCAGCAGCCTATCCTTCCCGTTCGCGAACACCGGGGAGCTGTTTTTT. This translates into CASSLSFPFANTGELFF. The J gene is TRBJ2-2, the V gene TRBV5-1; D is unclear. Trimming cost V 4 bases and J 0 bases, with 16 bases left between them. The CDR3 totals 17 residues. Germline V CDR1 and CDR2: SGHRS, YFSETQ.

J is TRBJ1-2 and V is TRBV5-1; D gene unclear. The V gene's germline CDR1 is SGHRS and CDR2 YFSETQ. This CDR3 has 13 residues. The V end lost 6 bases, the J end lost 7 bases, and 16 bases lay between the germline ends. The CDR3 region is CASNYEPGGGYTF. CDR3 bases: TGCGCCAGCAACTACGAGCCAGGCGGTGGCTACACCTTC.

The CDR3 coding sequence is TGTGCCATCAGTGAGTCGGCTGGTTGGACTAGCGGGATGTTCGGCAAAAACATTCAGTACTTC. This codes for CAISESAGWTSGMFGKNIQYF. The chain joins TRBV10-3 to TRBJ2-4, with TRBD2 matching over 12 bases. V lost 0 bases and J lost 3; bases outside the gene matches: 15. Germline values: CDR1 ENHRY, CDR2 SYGVKD. The CDR3 is made up of 21 amino acids.

The CDR3 sequence is CASSSPQELAGELFF. CDR3 nucleotides: TGTGCCAGCAGTTCCCCCCAAGAACTTGCCGGGGAGCTGTTTTTT. V gene TRBV28 combines with J gene TRBJ2-2, with D unresolved. Looked up from germline, CDR1 is MDHEN and CDR2 is SYDVKM. The CDR3 is 15 amino acids. Trimming removed 4 bases at V and 6 bases at J, with 15 bases between.

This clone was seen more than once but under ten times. The CDR3 DNA is TGTGCCAGCAGCTCCAGGGAGACCCAGTACTTC. Protein sequence: CASSSRETQYF. This chain links TRBV27 with TRBJ2-5; no clear D gene. V lost 6 bases to trimming and J lost 5 bases, with 7 bases between them. Germline V gene sequence: CDR1 MNHEY, CDR2 SMNVEV (reference sequence). The CDR3 is made up of 11 amino acids.

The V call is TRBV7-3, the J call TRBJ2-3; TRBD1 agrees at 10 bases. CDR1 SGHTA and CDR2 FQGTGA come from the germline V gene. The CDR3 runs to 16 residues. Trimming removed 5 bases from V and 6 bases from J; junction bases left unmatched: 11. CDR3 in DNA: TGTGCCAGCAGCCAACCCCCGGGACAGGGGATGGATACGCAGTATTTT. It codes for CASSQPPGQGMDTQYF.

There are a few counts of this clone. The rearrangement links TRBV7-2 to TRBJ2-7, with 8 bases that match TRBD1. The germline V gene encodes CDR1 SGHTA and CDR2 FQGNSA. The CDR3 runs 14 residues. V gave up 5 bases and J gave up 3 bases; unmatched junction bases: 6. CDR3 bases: TGTGCCAGCAGCCACCGACAGGGGATCTACGAGCAGTACTTC. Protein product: CASSHRQGIYEQYF.

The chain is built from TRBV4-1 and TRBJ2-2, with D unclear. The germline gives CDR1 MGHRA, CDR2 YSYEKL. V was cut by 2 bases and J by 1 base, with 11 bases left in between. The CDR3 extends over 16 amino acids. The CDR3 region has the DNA TGCGCCAGCAGCCAAAGGCGGCAATTGAACACCGGGGAGCTGTTTTTT. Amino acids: CASSQRRQLNTGELFF.